The following is a T cell receptor (beta chain) sequence with its context. Only in-frame clones appear in the TCRdb table, and some are missing; sequencing was by immunoSEQ multiplex PCR. The table records roughly 1,000,000 clones, about 80% of them present only once. The data were obtained in a study of shared clonotypes between healthy human individuals. The specimen was memory CD4+ T cells from PBMCs. Subset indicated: CD45RA-negative fraction. The source is a man younger than 35 in good health. Some clones in this sample may be carry-over from other donors' samples.

CDR3 protein: CASSAGVDETQYF. Written as DNA, the CDR3 is TGTGCCAGCAGCGCCGGGGTGGACGAGACCCAGTACTTC. The J gene is TRBJ2-5, the V gene TRBV9; tentative D call: TRBD2 (5 bases). This CDR3 has 13 amino acids. Germline CDR1 SGDLS, CDR2 YYNGEE. Deletions cut 3 bases from V and 5 bases from J, with 11 bases between. Using reference TRBV9 and TRBJ2-5 for the parts outside the CDR3, the full variable domain is DSGVTQTPKHLITATGQRVTLRCSPRSGDLSVYWYQQSLDQGLQFLIQYYNGEERAKGNILERFSAQQFPDLHSELNLSSLELGDSALYFCASSAGVDETQYFGPGTRLLVL.